This T cell receptor (beta chain) was found in a study of shared clonotypes between healthy human individuals (dated by TCRdb to the early 2020s). With regard to the full study: The cohort included a few men and a couple of women between 18 and 49 years of age. Blood TCR repertoires of about 5 healthy adults were deeply sequenced to estimate repertoire size and the extent of clonotype sharing between individuals. To increase sequencing depth and limit assay-specific biases, TCR repertoire library preparation and sequencing were carried out by different laboratories using diverse techniques. Between about 0.8 and 8.9 billion PBMCs per donor were obtained by leukapheresis. Here is what the overall study found, with its caveats: The small number of donors limited the genetic and exposure-history diversity represented. Only blood was sampled, and tissue TCR repertoires likely differ from those in blood. Based on pairwise subsampling, the degree of clonotype sharing among donors was expected to be affected by sequencing depth.

The donors were healthy, HIV-negative adults with no recently reported acute infections or vaccinations. All donors were Caucasian adults living in Nashville, Tennessee, USA. In the unsorted samples, roughly 90 million PBMCs were counted, and genomic DNA was extracted using the QIAamp DNA Blood Mini kit. Blood was obtained by leukapheresis, after which PBMCs were separated by Ficoll-Histopaque density gradient centrifugation and cryopreserved in liquid nitrogen vapor phase. Using the deep immunoSEQ assay, TCR CDR3 regions were amplified from genomic DNA by multiplex PCR. For each cell subset, the extracted genomic DNA was distributed evenly across all wells of several immunoSEQ 96-well plates, and each plate served as one replicate. Each replicate PCR for unsorted PBMC received roughly 290 ng genomic DNA, equal to tens of thousands of T cell genomes. Ten immunoSEQ deep assay plates were used to sequence the unsorted PBMC genomic DNA. Purified libraries were quantified with a Qubit 3.0 fluorometer, sized on a Bioanalyzer 2100, and re-quantified with the KAPA Library Quantification kit. Every immunoSEQ 96-well plate was sequenced on a separate single-read 150-cycle Illumina NextSeq 550 flow cell. Under the source paper's analysis protocol: Because only junctional sequences without quality scores were contained in the immunoSEQ output, filtering matching that applied to full-length reads could not be performed. Sequences were annotated with PyIR, a Python wrapper for IgBLAST v1.9, using IMGT germline references to assign V/J genes and CDR3. Reads were removed for weak V/J assignments (E-value above 1e-6), missing CDR3, stop codons, out-of-frame junctions, or ambiguous translated residues. A V3J clonotype was defined by an identical inferred V gene, J gene, and CDR3 amino acid sequence. Percentage overlap between repertoires was calculated by dividing the number of shared unique clonotypes by the size of the smaller repertoire. Repertoire richness was assessed with RTK rarefaction, the Chao1 estimator, and Recon v2.1 estimates of unobserved clonotypes. TCRdb holds this immuneACCESS table with in-frame rearrangements only. Some clones are missing; in checked studies, unresolved V genes explain under half, and the rest has no known cause. V and J calls and clone size are those listed in that table; D and trimming were worked out from the DNA. This sample lists around 510,000 clones; about 80% were detected once. The ten largest clones add up to around 11% of the sample.

CDR1 MNHEY and CDR2 SMNVEV are derived from the germline V gene (reference sequence). V is pruned by 8 bases and J by 4 bases, leaving 9 bases of the junction without a gene match. Measured from the cysteine to the phenylalanine, the CDR3 is 15 residues long. Only the CDR3 DNA is retained, 45 bases long and in frame from the first base. Turning to this clone: Its antigen is not yet known. Base qualities are not provided; no much larger clone lies one nucleotide away.

The V gene is TRBV27 and the J gene is TRBJ2-1, and 9 bases in between align with TRBD1. Sequencing was carried out using PBMCs. This sequence originates from a middle-aged woman in good health. Some clones in this sample may be carry-over from other donors' samples. The nucleotide sequence reads TGTGCCAGCGCCACCGACAGGGGGTCGTACAATGAGCAGTTCTTC. This translates into CASATDRGSYNEQFF.